Below are 23 T cell receptor beta chains sequenced from a single sample in a study of identical twins. TCRdb itself ran the 5' RACE reads through MiXCR, one entry per CDR3 protein. The sample has roughly 540,000 distinct CDR3 sequences, roughly a fifth seen once. The sample was also linked to a second study, of T cells expressing NK-cell markers.

The sample was CD4+ T cells sorted from blood. The source of these receptors is a woman aged 18 to 35 in good health.

The sample holds many counts of this clonotype. The chain has TRBV5-1 and TRBJ2-3, with 12 positions matching TRBD2. Trimming at V came to 4 bases and at J to 5 bases, leaving 2 bases not matched to a gene. Germline-derived CDR1 and CDR2 are SGHRS and YFSETQ. This CDR3 has 14 residues. CDR3 DNA: TGCGCCAGCAGCCTGACTAGCGGGGGAGATACGCAGTATTTT. Translating gives CASSLTSGGDTQYF.

This clonotype showed up just a few times. The chain combines TRBV20-1 with TRBJ1-3; D unclear. V gave up 3 bases and J gave up 2 bases, with 11 bases separating them. CDR3 length equals 14 residues. Germline V gives CDR1 DFQATT, CDR2 SNEGSKA (reference sequence). CDR3: CSASALDTGNTIYF. CDR3 DNA sequence: TGCAGTGCTAGTGCACTAGACACTGGAAACACCATATATTTT.

This chain connects TRBV4-1 to TRBJ2-3; possibly TRBD2 for D (7 bases). V lost 3 bases and J 9 bases, leaving 16 bases between the germline ends. The CDR3 is made up of 14 amino acids. Germline lookup yields CDR1 MGHRA and CDR2 YSYEKL. This CDR3 is CASSQDHGGPTQYF. CDR3 bases: TGCGCCAGCAGCCAGGATCACGGGGGGCCAACGCAGTATTTT.

The V call is TRBV10-3, the J call TRBJ1-1; D gene uncertain. The CDR3 spans 12 residues. From germline, CDR1 is ENHRY and CDR2 SYGVKD. The V gene lost 0 bases and the J gene lost 4 bases, with 3 bases spanning the gap. The CDR3 DNA reads TGTGCCATCAGTGAGTCGAGCACTGAAGCTTTCTTT. Its protein is CAISESSTEAFF.

This clonotype was seen just once. The rearrangement uses TRBV29-1 and TRBJ2-3; 10 nucleotides line up with TRBD1. This CDR3 region has 14 residues. Losses at the gene ends were 6 bases for V and 4 bases for J; bases not matched to a gene: 7. Looked up from germline, CDR1 is SQVTM and CDR2 is ANQGSEA. The chain's CDR3 is CSVDRDRGPDTQYF. The CDR3 nucleotides read TGCAGCGTGGACCGGGACAGGGGACCAGATACGCAGTATTTT.

This clonotype was counted a few times. The chain combines TRBV20-1 with TRBJ2-1; D is tentatively TRBD1 or TRBD2 (5 bases each). The germline gives CDR1 DFQATT, CDR2 SNEGSKA (reference sequence). The ends were cut back, 6 bases at V and 1 base at J, with 13 bases in the middle. This CDR3 has 14 residues. The CDR3 DNA sequence: TGCAGTGCCTCCGGATGGGGGTCCTACAATGAGCAGTTCTTC. It translates to CSASGWGSYNEQFF.

This clonotype was found a few times. The chain uses TRBV20-1 and TRBJ2-1, with a weak D call TRBD2 (6 bases). V lost 0 bases and J 4 bases, leaving 10 bases between the germline ends. The CDR3 is 14 amino acids. Germline V gene sequence: CDR1 DFQATT, CDR2 SNEGSKA (reference sequence). CDR3 protein: CSAREASDYNEQFF. The CDR3 DNA reads TGCAGTGCTAGAGAGGCTAGCGATTACAATGAGCAGTTCTTC.

This clonotype was counted between two and nine times. Here the CDR3 DNA reads TGTGCCAGCAGCGTGTCCGGGGGCAATACGCAGTATTTT. Protein sequence: CASSVSGGNTQYF. The V gene is TRBV5-5, the J gene TRBJ2-3; D may be TRBD1 or TRBD2 (6 bases each). V lost 4 bases and J 7 bases, leaving 13 bases between the germline ends. CDR3 length: 13 residues. Germline lookup yields CDR1 SGHKS and CDR2 YYEKEE (reference sequence). The full variable domain, rest sourced from reference TRBV5-5 and TRBJ2-3, is DAGVTQSPTHLIKTRGQQVTLRCSPISGHKSVSWYQQVLGQGPQFIFQYYEKEERGRGNFPDRFSARQFPNYSSELNVNALLLGDSALYLCASSVSGGNTQYFGPGTRLTVL.

This chain connects TRBV3-1 to TRBJ2-1, with D possibly matching TRBD2 (6 bases). Germline values: CDR1 LGHDT, CDR2 YNNKEL (reference sequence). V dropped 0 bases and J dropped 9 bases, with 18 bases sitting between them. The CDR3 length is 16 residues. The CDR3 spells CASSQDLTSRSGEQFF. DNA for the CDR3: TGTGCCAGCAGCCAAGATCTTACTAGCCGTTCCGGTGAGCAGTTCTTC.

This chain links TRBV20-1 with TRBJ2-1, with 10 positions matching TRBD2. The J segment lost 7 bases and the V segment lost 5 bases, leaving 11 bases of the junction unmatched. The CDR3 extends over 15 amino acids. Per germline, CDR1 DFQATT and CDR2 SNEGSKA (reference sequence). The CDR3 DNA reads TGCAGTGCTTTAACAAGCGGGAGGGCACGGAATGAGCAGTTCTTC. It encodes CSALTSGRARNEQFF.

The table lists this clonotype with many counts. The chain recombines TRBV5-5 with TRBJ2-3, with 8 bases lining up with TRBD2. Trimming took 5 bases from V and 2 from J; bases not matched to a gene: 16. Germline loops: CDR1 SGHKS, CDR2 YYEKEE (reference sequence). This CDR3 has 18 amino acids. For the CDR3, the DNA is TGTGCCAGCAGGTCAAACCCGGGACTAGTCAGCGTCACAGATACGCAGTATTTT. Translation: CASRSNPGLVSVTDTQYF.

This clonotype was observed once. The V gene is TRBV2, the J gene TRBJ2-2; TRBD1 is a possible D gene (6 bases). From germline, CDR1 is SNHLY and CDR2 FYNNEI. Trimming cost V 6 bases and J 2 bases, with 13 bases left between them. This CDR3 has 15 residues. The CDR3 nucleotides are TGTGCCAGCAGGGTAGGGACACTAAACACCGGGGAGCTGTTTTTT. It encodes CASRVGTLNTGELFF.

The chain couples TRBV6-5 to TRBJ2-5, with 11 bases matching TRBD1. CDR3 size: 14 residues. J lost 5 bases, V lost 2 bases, and 1 base had no gene match. CDR1 MNHEY and CDR2 SVGAGI come from the germline V gene. The CDR3 sequence is CASSYGTGGETQYF. The CDR3, as DNA: TGTGCCAGCAGTTACGGGACAGGGGGGGAGACCCAGTACTTC.

This clonotype came up a few times. The V call is TRBV5-1, the J call TRBJ2-5; unclear D gene. V was clipped by 4 bases and J by 1 base, with 8 bases between them. The CDR3 contains 13 residues. The germline CDR1 and CDR2 sequences are SGHRS and YFSETQ. CDR3 DNA sequence: TGCGCCAGCAGCCACCGACCCCAAGAGACCCAGTACTTC. This codes for CASSHRPQETQYF. Variable domain in full (rest from reference TRBV5-1 and TRBJ2-5): KAGVTQTPRYLIKTRGQQVTLSCSPISGHRSVSWYQQTPGQGLQFLFEYFSETQRNKGNFPGRFSGRQFSNSRSEMNVSTLELGDSALYLCASSHRPQETQYFGPGTRLLVL.

This clonotype was seen repeatedly, ten times or more. The rearrangement joins TRBV20-1 to TRBJ2-3; TRBD2 is a possible D gene (5 bases). V was trimmed by 2 bases and J by 0 bases, leaving 6 bases between them. CDR3 length: 13 amino acids. Germline V lookup: CDR1 DFQATT, CDR2 SNEGSKA (reference sequence). CDR3 protein: CSARKRSTDTQYF. CDR3 bases: TGCAGTGCTAGAAAGCGGAGCACAGATACGCAGTATTTT.

This chain uses TRBV23-1 with TRBJ2-7; TRBD2 matches 8 bases. TRBV23-1 is given ORF status, its function remaining uncertain. The CDR3 spans 13 residues. V shed 7 bases, J shed 6 bases, and the junction held 8 bases outside the gene matches. Here the CDR3 DNA reads TGCGCCAGCAACGCGGGGGGTTTTGCCGAGCAGTACTTC. Its protein product is CASNAGGFAEQYF.

This clonotype was seen only a few times. V and J are TRBV12-3 or TRBV12-4 and TRBJ1-5; no clear D. V was trimmed by 4 bases and J by 12 bases, leaving 16 bases between them. The CDR3 is 13 amino acids. The CDR3 sequence: CASSYQVPTLQHF. The CDR3 DNA follows: TGTGCCAGCAGTTACCAGGTGCCAACGCTCCAGCATTTT.

The rearrangement uses TRBV5-1 and TRBJ2-5; 7 nucleotides match TRBD1. The CDR3 runs 17 residues. The germline V gene encodes CDR1 SGHRS and CDR2 YFSETQ. V shed 0 bases, J shed 7 bases, and the junction held 15 bases outside the gene matches. The CDR3 sequence: CASSLARTGPERRTQYF. The CDR3 region has the DNA TGCGCCAGCAGCTTGGCGCGGACAGGACCCGAGCGACGGACCCAGTACTTC.

This clonotype has ten or more counts. The chain couples TRBV6-5 to TRBJ2-3; the match to TRBD2 covers 9 bases. Trimming at V came to 2 bases and at J to 2 bases, leaving 11 bases not matched to a gene. This CDR3 comprises 18 residues. Germline-derived CDR1 and CDR2 are MNHEY and SVGAGI. CDR3 region: CASSYKGSGRRHTDTQYF. The CDR3 region has the DNA TGTGCCAGCAGTTACAAGGGTAGCGGGAGAAGACACACAGATACGCAGTATTTT.

The chain couples TRBV4-1 to TRBJ1-2; 7 positions agree with TRBD1. From germline, CDR1 is MGHRA and CDR2 YSYEKL. The ends lost 4 bases at V and 5 bases at J; junction bases unmatched: 13. The CDR3 loop spans 16 amino acids. The chain's CDR3 is CASSPYPTGTSYGYTF. For the CDR3, the DNA is TGCGCCAGCAGCCCCTACCCGACAGGGACCTCGTATGGCTACACCTTC.

This clonotype was counted between two and nine times. The J gene is TRBJ2-7, the V gene TRBV12-3 or TRBV12-4; 8 nucleotides align to TRBD2. This CDR3 region has 14 residues. V trimming: 6 bases; J trimming: 0 bases; junction bases outside the gene matches: 4. Written as DNA, the CDR3 is TGTGCCAGCAGCTCGGGGGGGCCCTCCTACGAGCAGTACTTC. Translation gives CASSSGGPSYEQYF.

The V and J genes are TRBV11-1 and TRBJ2-5; no clear D. From germline, CDR1 is SGHAT and CDR2 FQDESV (reference sequence). CDR3 length: 18 amino acids. V lost 4 bases and J 5 bases, leaving 26 bases between the germline ends. In nucleotides, the CDR3 is TGTGCCAGCAGCTCCGCCAAACCGGGTCCCAGAGACCTTGAGACCCAGTACTTC. Translation: CASSSAKPGPRDLETQYF.

The gene calls are TRBV3-1 and TRBJ1-5; D not resolved. The CDR3 consists of 14 residues. The V end lost 1 base, the J end lost 6 bases, and 10 bases lay between the germline ends. Germline loops: CDR1 LGHDT, CDR2 YNNKEL (reference sequence). CDR3 protein: CASSQARASQPQHF. The CDR3, as DNA: TGTGCCAGCAGCCAAGCAAGGGCGTCTCAGCCCCAGCATTTT.